These 26 T cell receptor beta chains were all obtained from the same sample, sequenced in a study of blood T cell repertoires in COVID-19. Produced via immunoSEQ multiplex PCR; TCRdb's table is partial and in-frame only. Found here are under 350,000 clones, about 90% of them singletons; the top ten hold 1.5% to 2%. Material for sequencing was peripheral blood. All receptors derive from a woman under 40 with COVID-19, enrolled during active disease.

This chain connects TRBV29-1 to TRBJ2-7; D ambiguous. CDR3 length: 14 residues. Germline V gene data show CDR1 as SQVTM and CDR2 as ANQGSEA. V was clipped by 4 bases and J by 0 bases, with 13 bases between them. CDR3 in DNA: TGCAGCGTTGTATGGCCATTATCCTCCTACGAGCAGTACGTC. Amino acid sequence: CSVVWPLSSYEQYV.

The rearrangement uses TRBV15 and TRBJ1-5; D gene ambiguous. There are 16 residues in the CDR3. CDR1 is LNHNV and CDR2 is YYDKDF in the germline V gene (reference sequence). The V and J ends lost 1 base and 0 bases respectively, with 10 bases between them. CDR3 nucleotides: TGTGCCACCAGCAGAGTCGGTGCCTATAGCAATCAGCCCCAGCATTTT. It codes for CATSRVGAYSNQPQHF.

The chain links TRBV5-1 to TRBJ2-3, with 7 bases that match TRBD2. Germline assignment: CDR1 SGHRS and CDR2 YFSETQ. The CDR3 is 14 residues long. J was trimmed by 5 bases and V by 7 bases; bases with no gene match: 10. CDR3 DNA sequence: TGCGCCAGCGATCAGGGAGGGCGGGGAGATACGCAGTATTTT. It specifies CASDQGGRGDTQYF.

The chain uses TRBV27 and TRBJ2-1; D unclear. V was trimmed by 2 bases and J by 5 bases, leaving 7 bases between them. This CDR3 has 13 amino acids. Germline V lookup: CDR1 MNHEY, CDR2 SMNVEV (reference sequence). CDR3 protein: CASSLIVDNEQFF. The CDR3, as DNA: TGTGCCAGCAGTTTAATAGTGGACAATGAGCAGTTCTTC.

The chain has TRBV5-8 and TRBJ1-2; 8 nucleotides align to TRBD1. The length of the CDR3 is 18 residues. Trimming at V came to 3 bases and at J to 0 bases, leaving 13 bases not matched to a gene. Germline CDR1 SGHTS, CDR2 YDEGEE. CDR3 DNA: TGTGCCAGCAGCTCCTTTACCGGGACAGGAGCCCCTAACTATGGCTACACCTTC. This sequence encodes CASSSFTGTGAPNYGYTF.

The chain is built from TRBV5-6 and TRBJ1-1; the D gene is possibly TRBD1 (6 bases). Germline V CDR1 and CDR2: SGHDT, YYEEEE. V was pared by 0 bases and J by 5 bases, with 8 bases between. There are 13 residues in the CDR3. This chain's CDR3 is CASSLVGATEAFF. CDR3 nucleotide sequence: TGTGCCAGCAGCTTGGTGGGGGCAACTGAAGCTTTCTTT.

V and J are TRBV19 and TRBJ1-5, with D tentatively TRBD1 (5 bases). The germline CDR1 and CDR2 sequences are LNHDA and SQIVND (reference sequence). With 3 bases removed from V and 7 bases from J, the gap between germline ends came to 10 bases. CDR3 length: 13 residues. DNA for the CDR3: TGTGCCAGTAGTATGGGGCAGTTACAGCCCCAGCATTTT. Translated: CASSMGQLQPQHF.

The chain is built from TRBV5-1 and TRBJ1-2; TRBD1 is a possible D gene (6 bases). Deletions cut 4 bases from V and 2 bases from J, with 12 bases between. The germline V gene encodes CDR1 SGHRS and CDR2 YFSETQ. The CDR3 loop spans 14 amino acids. CDR3 sequence: CASSTSTGNYGYTF. The CDR3 coding sequence is TGCGCCAGCAGCACGTCAACAGGGAACTATGGCTACACCTTC.

The V call is TRBV14, the J call TRBJ1-1; a possible D gene is TRBD1 (5 bases). The CDR3 sequence is 16 residues long. Germline V gives CDR1 SGHDN, CDR2 FVKESK. Trimming pared 1 base from V and 3 bases from J, leaving 15 bases between. CDR3 sequence reads: CASSQGSGVYDTEAFF. For the CDR3, the DNA is TGTGCCAGCAGCCAAGGGTCGGGGGTATACGACACTGAAGCTTTCTTT. Using reference TRBV14 and TRBJ1-1 for the parts outside the CDR3, the full variable domain is EAGVTQFPSHSVIEKGQTVTLRCDPISGHDNLYWYRRVMGKEIKFLLHFVKESKQDESGMPNNRFLAERTGGTYSTLKVQPAELEDSGVYFCASSQGSGVYDTEAFFGQGTRLTVV.

This clone was detected only a few times. The J gene is TRBJ2-3, the V gene TRBV24-1; 11 bases fit TRBD1. The ends lost 7 bases at V and 6 bases at J; junction bases unmatched: 8. From germline, CDR1 is KGHDR and CDR2 SFDVKD. CDR3 length: 15 amino acids. The chain's CDR3 is CATSYGQGASDTQYF. As DNA, the CDR3 is TGTGCCACCAGCTACGGACAGGGGGCGTCGGATACGCAGTATTTT.

The chain combines TRBV7-2 with TRBJ2-3; D may be TRBD2 (6 bases). The CDR3 length is 15 residues. V lost 3 bases and J lost 10, with 20 bases in between. Per the germline V gene, CDR1 is SGHTA and CDR2 is FQGNSA. The CDR3 loop is CASSFGGANPHAQYF. DNA for the CDR3: TGTGCCAGCAGCTTTGGCGGGGCCAACCCCCATGCGCAGTATTTT.

Of note for this clone: The sample holds other DNA sequences that translate to the same CDR3. The rearrangement uses TRBV11-2 and TRBJ1-1; TRBD1 matches at 8 bases. The CDR3 is made up of 15 amino acids. V lost 5 bases, J lost 0 bases, and 5 bases stayed unmatched. Per the germline V gene, CDR1 is SGHAT and CDR2 is FQNNGV. CDR3 loop: CASSPGQGLNTEAFF. DNA for the CDR3: TGTGCCAGCAGCCCCGGACAGGGCTTGAACACTGAAGCTTTCTTT.

The chain uses TRBV30 and TRBJ2-1, with TRBD2 matching 8 bases. V lost 4 bases to trimming and J lost 9 bases; unmatched junction nucleotides: 11. The CDR3 consists of 14 residues. The germline V gene has CDR1 GTSNPN and CDR2 SVGIG (reference sequence). The CDR3 sequence: CAWTTGGAHAEQFF. In DNA, the CDR3 is TGTGCCTGGACCACCGGGGGGGCTCACGCTGAGCAGTTCTTC.

V usage is TRBV6-2 or TRBV6-3 and J usage is TRBJ1-5; unclear D gene. The V gene's germline CDR1 is MNHEY and CDR2 SVGEGT. The V end was cut by 5 bases, the J end by 3 bases, with 14 bases between. The CDR3 runs 15 residues. The CDR3 bases are TGTGCCAGCAGTCCCGTAGTAGTACTCAATCAGCCCCAGCATTTT. This sequence encodes CASSPVVVLNQPQHF.

The genes are TRBV19 and TRBJ2-3, with D uncertain. There are 13 residues in the CDR3. Trimming left V 3 bases short and J 6 bases short, with 10 bases between. In germline, CDR1 is LNHDA, CDR2 SQIVND (reference sequence). The CDR3 spells CASSIASADTQYF. The CDR3 coding sequence is TGTGCCAGTAGTATCGCCAGTGCCGATACGCAGTATTTT.

This rearrangement joins TRBV6-5 to TRBJ1-1; D gene unclear. The germline V gene has CDR1 MNHEY and CDR2 SVGAGI. The CDR3 is 13 amino acids. Trimming removed 0 bases from V and 7 bases from J, with 9 bases in between. CDR3 in amino acids: CASSYSIEHEAFF. CDR3 bases: TGTGCCAGCAGTTACTCGATAGAGCATGAAGCTTTCTTT.

This clone has a single count. V is TRBV11-2 and J is TRBJ1-2; D not resolved. Germline-derived CDR1 and CDR2 are SGHAT and FQNNGV. The CDR3 is 15 residues long. With 4 bases removed from V and 5 bases from J, the gap between germline ends came to 17 bases. CDR3 coding DNA: TGTGCCAGCAGCTCGTTTCGCCGGACGGGATATGGCTACACCTTC. Residues: CASSSFRRTGYGYTF.

V gene TRBV5-1 combines with J gene TRBJ2-7; possibly TRBD2 for D (5 bases). This CDR3 is 13 amino acids long. Germline CDR1 is SGHRS and CDR2 is YFSETQ. V shed 1 base and J shed 2 bases, with 7 bases lying between them. Here the CDR3 reads CASSLNGAYEQYF. CDR3 nucleotides: TGCGCCAGCAGCTTGAACGGGGCCTACGAGCAGTACTTC.

The chain's CDR3 is CAWSVGQGMLFF. The CDR3 region has the DNA TGTGCCTGGAGTGTAGGACAGGGGATGCTTTTTTTT. The V and J genes are TRBV30 and TRBJ2-2; 9 bases map to TRBD1. This CDR3 is 12 amino acids long. Looked up from germline, CDR1 is GTSNPN and CDR2 is SVGIG (reference sequence). J lost 17 bases, V lost 0 bases, and 7 bases had no gene match.

To note about this clone: The sample has other DNA sequences that encode this CDR3 too. The J gene is TRBJ1-1, the V gene TRBV4-3; TRBD1 is a possible D gene (5 bases). Germline V gene lookup returns CDR1 LGHNA and CDR2 YSLEER. The CDR3 is 14 residues long. Trimming took 0 bases from V and 1 from J, leaving 6 bases between them. DNA of the CDR3: TGCGCCAGCAGCCAAGACAGGGCGAACACTGAAGCTTTCTTT. This codes for CASSQDRANTEAFF.

The rearrangement joins TRBV2 to TRBJ1-5; 8 nucleotides agree with TRBD1. CDR1 is SNHLY, CDR2 FYNNEI, per germline. The CDR3 totals 13 residues. Trimming cost V 7 bases and J 5 bases; bases outside gene matches: 4. CDR3 nucleotide sequence: TGTGCCAGCAAGAGGACAGGGTATCAGCCCCAGCATTTT. Translation gives CASKRTGYQPQHF.

This clone was recorded only once. This chain uses TRBV7-9 with TRBJ1-2; maybe TRBD1 (5 bases). Germline CDR1 and CDR2: SEHNR and FQNEAQ (reference sequence). V lost 4 bases, J lost 0 bases, and 24 bases lay in between. CDR3 length: 19 residues. Here the CDR3 reads CASSSQSRDPLFTNYGYTF. The CDR3 DNA is TGTGCCAGCAGCTCCCAATCCAGGGATCCACTATTTACTAACTATGGCTACACCTTC.

This clone has just one count. The rearrangement links TRBV7-3 to TRBJ1-1; D remains ambiguous. The germline CDR1 and CDR2 sequences are SGHTA and FQGTGA. V was trimmed by 5 bases and J by 0 bases, leaving 13 bases between them. The CDR3 is 15 amino acids. The CDR3 region is CASSPGGNLNTEAFF. The CDR3 DNA reads TGTGCCAGCAGCCCTGGAGGGAATCTGAACACTGAAGCTTTCTTT. The variable domain in full, with the rest retrieved from reference TRBV7-3 and TRBJ1-1, is GAGVSQTPSNKVTEKGKYVELRCDPISGHTALYWYRQSLGQGPEFLIYFQGTGAADDSGLPNDRFFAVRPEGSVSTLKIQRTERGDSAVYLCASSPGGNLNTEAFFGQGTRLTVV.

This chain joins TRBV2 and TRBJ1-2; D is perhaps TRBD1 (5 bases). CDR1 and CDR2 (germline): SNHLY, FYNNEI. This CDR3 is built from 14 residues. Trimming took 3 bases from V and 7 from J, leaving 15 bases between them. CDR3 DNA: TGTGCCAGCAGTGAGGTGGGCCAGGGTTTTGGCTACACCTTC. It codes for CASSEVGQGFGYTF.

The rearrangement joins TRBV5-6 to TRBJ2-1, with 8 positions matching TRBD1. Looked up from germline, CDR1 is SGHDT and CDR2 is YYEEEE. This CDR3 has 15 amino acids. V was clipped by 4 bases and J by 6 bases; unmatched bases: 9. CDR3 DNA: TGTGCCAGCAGCAACCGACAGGGGCATGGCAATGAGCAGTTCTTC. Protein product: CASSNRQGHGNEQFF.

The V call is TRBV28, the J call TRBJ2-7; tentative D call: TRBD1 (6 bases). The CDR3 spans 16 residues. With 6 bases removed from V and 0 bases from J, the gap between germline ends came to 18 bases. The V gene's germline CDR1 is MDHEN and CDR2 SYDVKM. The CDR3 protein is CASSSSGQQSSYEQYV. In nucleotides, the CDR3 is TGTGCCAGCAGCTCTTCAGGACAGCAAAGCTCCTACGAGCAGTACGTC.